What follows are 5 T cell receptor beta chains derived from one specimen sequenced in a study of post-analysis software for immune sequencing data. Unique molecular identifiers were carried by the TCR beta cDNA libraries. TCRdb re-called the PCR reads through MiXCR, storing one row per CDR3 protein. The data show about 200,000 distinct CDR3 sequences, 25% to 35% seen once. General study findings and limits: In patients, roughly five TRBV segments were more frequent than in controls, with TRBV5-6, TRBV5-1 and TRBV20-1 among them.

No antigen is known for these receptors. The sequencing input was blood. Receptors were obtained from a girl under 18 with multiple sclerosis.

This clonotype was seen a handful of times. This may be a read error: a much more frequent sequence differs by one nucleotide. V is TRBV5-1 and J is TRBJ2-1; D ambiguous. This CDR3 spans 12 amino acids. Germline lookup yields CDR1 SGHRS and CDR2 YFSETQ. For the CDR3, the DNA is TGCGCCCGCAGCTTCCAGTTAGATGAGCAGTTCTTC. Translated: CARSFQLDEQFF.

With respect to this clonotype: A much bigger clone sits one base away, suggesting this may be a read error. This rearrangement joins TRBV15 to TRBJ1-2; no reliable D call. Germline CDR1 reads LNHNV; CDR2 reads YYDKDF (reference sequence). The CDR3 is 13 residues long. V dropped 0 bases and J dropped 5 bases, with 7 bases sitting between them. The CDR3 DNA reads as TGTGCCACCAGCAGAGATCTTCAATATGGCTACACCTTC. It encodes CATSRDLQYGYTF.

This clonotype has ten or more counts. This chain joins TRBV6-5 and TRBJ2-6, with no clear D. The V end was cut by 6 bases, the J end by 0 bases, with 6 bases between. Looked up from germline, CDR1 is MNHEY and CDR2 is SVGAGI. The CDR3 extends over 14 amino acids. The CDR3 DNA follows: TGTGCCAGCAGCGTAGGCTCTGGGGCCAACGTCCTGACTTTC. Its translation: CASSVGSGANVLTF.

This clonotype has just a few counts. The chain recombines TRBV21-1 with TRBJ1-1; the table's D call, TRBD1, has no DNA check behind it. TRBV21-1 is shown as a pseudogene. The CDR3 loop spans 14 amino acids. As DNA, the CDR3 is TGTGCCAGCAGCAAATACGGTCTCGGGACAGGATTTTTCTTT. Its translation: CASSKYGLGTGFFF.

A note on this clonotype: This may arise from a read error, as a much more abundant clone is one base away. The chain uses TRBV7-8 and TRBJ2-7; possibly TRBD2 for D (5 bases). This CDR3 is built from 14 residues. Germline assignment: CDR1 SGHVS and CDR2 FQNEAQ. The DNA of the CDR3 is TGTGCCAGCAGCCCTTCGTCCAGGAGGCTCGAGCGGTACTTC. Amino acid sequence: CASSPSSRRLERYF.